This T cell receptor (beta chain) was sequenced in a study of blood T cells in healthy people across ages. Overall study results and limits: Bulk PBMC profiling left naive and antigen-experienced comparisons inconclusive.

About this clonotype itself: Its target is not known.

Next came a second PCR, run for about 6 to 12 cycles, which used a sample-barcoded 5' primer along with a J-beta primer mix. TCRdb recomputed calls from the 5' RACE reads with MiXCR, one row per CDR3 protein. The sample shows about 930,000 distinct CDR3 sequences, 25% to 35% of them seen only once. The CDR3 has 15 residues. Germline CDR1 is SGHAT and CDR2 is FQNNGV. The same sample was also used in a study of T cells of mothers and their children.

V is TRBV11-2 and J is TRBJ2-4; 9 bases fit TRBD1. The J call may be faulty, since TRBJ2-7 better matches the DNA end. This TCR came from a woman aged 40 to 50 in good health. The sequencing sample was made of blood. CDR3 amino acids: CASSWVGTGIYEQYF. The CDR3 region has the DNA TGTGCCAGCAGCTGGGTGGGGACAGGGATATACGAGCAGTACTTC.